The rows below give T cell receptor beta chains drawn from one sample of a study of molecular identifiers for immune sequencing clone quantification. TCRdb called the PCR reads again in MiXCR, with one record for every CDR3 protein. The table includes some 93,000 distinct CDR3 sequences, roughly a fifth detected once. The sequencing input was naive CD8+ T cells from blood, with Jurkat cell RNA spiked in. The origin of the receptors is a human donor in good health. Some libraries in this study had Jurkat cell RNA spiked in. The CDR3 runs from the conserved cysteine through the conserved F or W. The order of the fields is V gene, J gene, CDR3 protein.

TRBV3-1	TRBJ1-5	CASSQDRGSGGPQHF
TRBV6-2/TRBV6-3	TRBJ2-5	CASSYPETQYF
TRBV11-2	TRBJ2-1	CASSLQDSGGVGYNEQFF
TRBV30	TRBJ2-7	CAWNGRQKEQYF
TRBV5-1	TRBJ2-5	CASSCLPSGGAQETQYF
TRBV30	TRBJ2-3	CAWSATGPGDTQYF
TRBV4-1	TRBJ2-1	CASSQDGQGGEQFF
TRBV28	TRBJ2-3	CASSLGLTGTLRTDTQYF
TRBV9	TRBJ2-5	CASSAGDSQDTQYF
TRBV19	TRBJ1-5	CASSVTPWTLTGEGNQPQHF
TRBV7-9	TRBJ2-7	CASSLGRAPYEQYF
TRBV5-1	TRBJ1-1	CASSILDRTMNTEAFF
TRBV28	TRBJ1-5	CASRFGQGAWNQPQHF
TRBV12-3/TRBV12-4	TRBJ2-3	CASSPHSSGATDTQYF
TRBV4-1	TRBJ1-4	CASSQSTGRSNEKLFF
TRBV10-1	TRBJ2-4	CAPNRTDSKNIQYF
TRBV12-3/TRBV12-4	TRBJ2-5	CASSLALGGLEETQYF
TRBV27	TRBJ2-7	CASSLSIAAYEQYF
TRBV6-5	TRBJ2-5	CASSYAGEKTQYF
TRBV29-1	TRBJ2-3	CSVGEGGSTDAQYF
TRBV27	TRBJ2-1	CASSLGGPSPHNEQFF
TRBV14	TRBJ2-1	CASSAPSESSYNEQFF
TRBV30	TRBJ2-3	CAWDGLAGASDTQYF
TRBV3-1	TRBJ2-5	CASSQDLAGGLETQYF
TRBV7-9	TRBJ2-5	CASSPRFVADQETQYF
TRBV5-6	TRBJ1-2	CASSPGRLNYGYTF
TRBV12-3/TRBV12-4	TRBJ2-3	CASSLEGASTDTQYF
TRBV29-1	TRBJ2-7	CSVELRDSHAYEQYF
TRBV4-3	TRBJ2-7	CASSQDWGPYEQYF
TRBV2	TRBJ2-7	CASSEASSSHEQYF
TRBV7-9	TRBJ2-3	CASSSILAGVTDTQYF